This T cell receptor (beta chain) was identified during a study of cytomegalovirus exposure and HLA in healthy donors. There are 16 residues in the CDR3. Trimming removed 2 bases at V and 1 base at J, with 15 bases between. The V gene's germline CDR1 is SGDLS and CDR2 YYNGEE. PCR used 60 Vbeta primers and 13 Jbeta primers. Assay: immunoSEQ multiplex PCR; the TCRdb copy retains only in-frame clones and omits some. The repertoire consists of some 110,000 clones, with around 75% occurring once and the leading ten covering about 4.3%. The source of this sequence is a man aged 55 to 69 in good health and CMV-seropositive. Sequencing was performed on PBMCs. The rearrangement uses TRBV9 and TRBJ2-5, with a tentative D call TRBD2 (6 bases). CDR3 coding DNA: TGTGCCAGCAGCGTCGGGACTCCGAGCCGCCAAGAGACCCAGTACTTC. This encodes CASSVGTPSRQETQYF. Drawing the rest from reference TRBV9 and TRBJ2-5, the complete variable domain is DSGVTQTPKHLITATGQRVTLRCSPRSGDLSVYWYQQSLDQGLQFLIQYYNGEERAKGNILERFSAQQFPDLHSELNLSSLELGDSALYFCASSVGTPSRQETQYFGPGTRLLVL.